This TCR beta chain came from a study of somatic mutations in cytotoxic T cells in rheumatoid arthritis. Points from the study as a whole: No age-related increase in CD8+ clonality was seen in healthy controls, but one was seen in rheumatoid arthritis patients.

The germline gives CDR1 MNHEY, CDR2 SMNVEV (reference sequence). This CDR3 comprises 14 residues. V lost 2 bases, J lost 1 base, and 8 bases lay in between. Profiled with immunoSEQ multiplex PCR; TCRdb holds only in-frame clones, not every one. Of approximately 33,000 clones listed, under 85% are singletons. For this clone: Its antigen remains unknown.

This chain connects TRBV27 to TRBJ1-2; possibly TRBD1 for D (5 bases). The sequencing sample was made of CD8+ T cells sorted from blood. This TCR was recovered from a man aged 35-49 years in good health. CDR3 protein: CASSLDSLNYGYTF. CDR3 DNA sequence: TGTGCCAGCAGTTTAGACAGCCTTAACTATGGCTACACCTTC.